The 22 T cell receptor beta chains listed next were all sequenced from one sample in a study of T cells in Graves' hyperthyroidism and ophthalmopathy. It was RNA transcripts that yielded the amplified TCR beta CDR3 regions. HTBI primers were used for first-round RT-PCR of the TCR CDR3. TCRdb reprocessed the multiplex PCR reads via MiXCR and lists one record per CDR3 protein. This sample has about 540,000 distinct CDR3 sequences, with more than 45% found just once. Sequenced material: peripheral blood or thyroid tissue (not recorded which). All receptors derive from a woman aged 18-30 years with Graves' hyperthyroidism.

To note about this clonotype: One end of the junction fails to match germline, which may point to a read error. The rearrangement joins TRBV7-9 to TRBJ2-7, with D unclear. CDR3 length equals 13 residues. Germline V gene lookup returns CDR1 SEHNR and CDR2 FQNEAQ (reference sequence). This CDR3 is CASSSGRFYERYF. The CDR3 DNA follows: TGTGCCAGCAGCTCCGGCCGCTTCTACGAGCGGTACTTC. The variable domain in full, completed from reference TRBV7-9 and TRBJ2-7, reads DTGVSQNPRHKITKRGQNVTFRCDPISEHNRLYWYRQTLGQGPEFLTYFQNEAQLEKSRLLSDRFSAERPKGSFSTLEIQRTEQGDSAMYLCASSSGRFYERYFGPGTRLTVT.

Of note for this clonotype: One end of the junction is discordant with germline, which a read error may explain. The V gene is TRBV6-5, the J gene TRBJ2-7; a weak D match, TRBD1 (5 bases). Germline V gives CDR1 MNHEY, CDR2 SVGAGI. This CDR3 spans 12 amino acids. CDR3 nucleotide sequence: TGTGCCGGCAGTTACCTCAGGGACGAGCAGTACTTC. Translated: CAGSYLRDEQYF.

The rearrangement links TRBV29-1 to TRBJ2-5; a possible D gene is TRBD1 (6 bases). Germline V gene sequence: CDR1 SQVTM, CDR2 ANQGSEA. The ends were cut back, 4 bases at V and 5 bases at J, with 14 bases in the middle. This CDR3 has 13 residues. The CDR3 here is CSVVDAGVETQYF. CDR3 DNA: TGCAGCGTTGTAGATGCAGGGGTGGAGACCCAGTACTTC.

V gene TRBV29-1 combines with J gene TRBJ2-7; D gene ambiguous. This CDR3 is 12 amino acids long. CDR1 and CDR2 from the germline V gene are SQVTM and ANQGSEA. The CDR3 loop is CTGGPNIYEQYF. The CDR3 DNA reads TGCACCGGCGGACCTAATATCTACGAGCAGTACTTC.

In this sample, this clonotype turned up many times. J is TRBJ1-1 and V is TRBV10-3; D is uncertain. The CDR3 consists of 13 residues. V shed 10 bases and J shed 0 bases, with 12 bases lying between them. From germline, CDR1 is ENHRY and CDR2 SYGVKD. The CDR3 DNA sequence: TGTGCCAGCCGCCACTGGATGAACACTGAAGCTTTCTTT. Encoded protein: CASRHWMNTEAFF.

The J gene is TRBJ2-3, the V gene TRBV24-1, with a tentative D call TRBD2 (5 bases). Between the trimmed V and J ends, which lost 3 bases and 6 bases, there was a span of 9 bases. The germline gives CDR1 KGHDR, CDR2 SFDVKD. This CDR3 is 13 amino acids long. The CDR3 DNA reads as TGTGCCACCAGTGATCCCAGCGGTGATACGCAGTATTTT. Translation gives CATSDPSGDTQYF.

This chain joins TRBV4-2 and TRBJ1-5; 8 bases map to TRBD1. The CDR3 extends over 15 amino acids. The V and J ends lost 1 base and 5 bases, in that order; junction bases with no gene match: 4. The germline CDR1 and CDR2 sequences are LGHNA and YNFKEQ. Written as DNA, the CDR3 is TGTGCCAGCAGCCAAGTTGGGACAGGAGATCAGCCCCAGCATTTT. Its protein product is CASSQVGTGDQPQHF.

This clonotype was observed a few times. This chain joins TRBV19 and TRBJ1-5; D gene ambiguous. CDR3 length equals 15 residues. Germline V gene lookup returns CDR1 LNHDA and CDR2 SQIVND (reference sequence). Trimming removed 3 bases from V and 2 bases from J, with 11 bases in between. The CDR3 sequence is CASSMTPRGNQPQHF. In DNA, the CDR3 is TGTGCCAGTAGTATGACGCCCAGAGGCAATCAGCCCCAGCATTTT.

This sequence joins TRBV2 and TRBJ2-2, with a weak D call TRBD1 (5 bases). Trimming removed 5 bases from V and 3 bases from J, with 13 bases in between. The CDR3 is made up of 15 amino acids. Germline loops: CDR1 SNHLY, CDR2 FYNNEI. This chain's CDR3 is CASSYRRRDTGELFF. DNA for the CDR3: TGTGCCAGCAGTTACAGGAGAAGGGACACCGGGGAGCTGTTTTTT. Together with reference TRBV2 and TRBJ2-2, the CDR3 gives the full variable domain: EPEVTQTPSHQVTQMGQEVILRCVPISNHLYFYWYRQILGQKVEFLVSFYNNEISEKSEIFDDQFSVERPDGSNFTLKIRSTKLEDSAMYFCASSYRRRDTGELFFGEGSRLTVL.

The chain combines TRBV5-1 with TRBJ2-5; 7 bases are a match to TRBD1. CDR1 SGHRS and CDR2 YFSETQ come from the germline V gene. V was pared by 4 bases and J by 7 bases, with 10 bases of the junction left unmatched. CDR3 length: 14 residues. The DNA for the CDR3 is TGCGCCAGCAGCGTGGGACAGTCAGGGGGGACCCAGTACTTC. It translates to CASSVGQSGGTQYF.

The chain links TRBV10-3 to TRBJ1-1; possibly TRBD1 for D (6 bases). This CDR3 region has 13 residues. From germline, CDR1 is ENHRY and CDR2 SYGVKD. V gave up 6 bases and J gave up 5 bases, with 13 bases separating them. The CDR3 spells CAISLDRWTEAFF. The CDR3 region has the DNA TGTGCCATCAGCCTAGACAGGTGGACTGAAGCTTTCTTT.

Details on this clonotype: The germline gene is not matched at one end of the junction; a read error may be the cause. The chain couples TRBV27 to TRBJ1-1; D is possibly TRBD1 (5 bases). Germline V gene lookup returns CDR1 MNHEY and CDR2 SMNVEV (reference sequence). CDR3 length: 14 residues. The CDR3: CATSDPDSGTEAFF. The CDR3 DNA follows: TGTGCCACCAGTGACCCAGACTCGGGGACGGAAGCTTTCTTT.

V usage is TRBV19 and J usage is TRBJ1-1, with D uncertain. Germline V gives CDR1 LNHDA, CDR2 SQIVND (reference sequence). The length of the CDR3 is 16 residues. The germline V and J ends were trimmed by 2 bases and 1 base, with 14 bases remaining between them. The CDR3 sequence is CASSIWDDGPNTEAFF. The CDR3 nucleotides are TGTGCCAGTAGTATATGGGATGATGGGCCGAACACTGAAGCTTTCTTT.

The chain carries TRBV7-6 and TRBJ2-7; unclear D gene. Germline CDR1 SGHVS, CDR2 FNYEAQ. V lost 5 bases, J lost 4 bases, and 15 bases lay in between. The CDR3 is made up of 14 amino acids. The CDR3 is CASSRTNVGYEQYF. The CDR3 DNA follows: TGTGCCAGCAGCCGGACCAACGTAGGGTACGAGCAGTACTTC.

In this sample, this clonotype turned up many times. The rearrangement joins TRBV2 to TRBJ1-4; 10 nucleotides line up with TRBD1. Germline values: CDR1 SNHLY, CDR2 FYNNEI. The ends lost 9 bases at V and 11 bases at J; junction bases unmatched: 9. CDR3 length: 13 residues. The DNA for the CDR3 is TGTGCCAGAAGAGACAGGGGGCAGGGGAAACTGTTTTTT. Its protein is CARRDRGQGKLFF.

Comment on this clonotype: This may stem from a read error, because a much larger clone lies one nucleotide away. The chain links TRBV15 to TRBJ1-3; D uncertain. The CDR3 loop spans 15 amino acids. Germline lookup yields CDR1 LNHNV and CDR2 YYDKDF (reference sequence). The CDR3 sequence: CATSSPGFSGNTTYF. As DNA, the CDR3 is TGTGCCACCAGCAGTCCAGGTTTTTCTGGAAACACCACATATTTT. Supplemented by reference TRBV15 and TRBJ1-3, the full variable domain reads DAMVIQNPRYQVTQFGKPVTLSCSQTLNHNVMYWYQQKSSQAPKLLFHYYDKDFNNEADTPDNFQSRRPNTSFCFLDIRSPGLGDTAMYLCATSSPGFSGNTTYFGEGSWLTVV.

This chain uses TRBV5-1 with TRBJ1-1; the D gene is possibly TRBD1 (5 bases). Between the trimmed V and J ends, which lost 4 bases and 6 bases, there was a span of 13 bases. Germline assignment: CDR1 SGHRS and CDR2 YFSETQ. The CDR3 extends over 13 amino acids. This CDR3 reads CASSGGDAAEAFF. The CDR3 DNA sequence: TGCGCCAGCAGCGGAGGGGACGCCGCTGAAGCTTTCTTT. The whole variable domain, filled in from reference TRBV5-1 and TRBJ1-1, reads KAGVTQTPRYLIKTRGQQVTLSCSPISGHRSVSWYQQTPGQGLQFLFEYFSETQRNKGNFPGRFSGRQFSNSRSEMNVSTLELGDSALYLCASSGGDAAEAFFGQGTRLTVV.

The V gene is TRBV27, the J gene TRBJ1-2; 8 bases align to TRBD1. The CDR3 consists of 14 residues. Germline V gene data show CDR1 as MNHEY and CDR2 as SMNVEV (reference sequence). V lost 4 bases, J lost 8 bases, and 9 bases stayed unmatched. CDR3 DNA sequence: TGTGCCAGCAGTTCCACCGGACAGGGAGGGGGCTACACCTTC. Protein: CASSSTGQGGGYTF.

At least ten counts were recorded for this clonotype. The gene calls are TRBV10-3 and TRBJ1-1, with a possible D match to TRBD1 (6 bases). The germline V gene encodes CDR1 ENHRY and CDR2 SYGVKD. Trimming removed 2 bases at V and 6 bases at J, with 16 bases between. The CDR3 is made up of 15 amino acids. Here the CDR3 reads CAISESQGPGAEAFF. Here the CDR3 DNA reads TGTGCCATCAGTGAGAGCCAGGGGCCGGGGGCTGAAGCTTTCTTT.

With respect to this clonotype: As the CDR3 is not closed by the conserved phenylalanine or tryptophan, this likely results from a read error. No DNA is shown, since the ends of the CDR3 on it are uncertain; the CDR3 is the one TCRdb lists. The CDR3 protein is CAISYSAGTSGNTL. The chain couples TRBV6-5 to TRBJ1-2; the D segment call TRBD1 is taken from the table without a DNA check. The germline V gene encodes CDR1 MNHEY and CDR2 SVGAGI. The CDR3 length equals 14 residues, ends included.

V usage is TRBV19 and J usage is TRBJ1-4, with D possibly being TRBD1 (5 bases). Germline V CDR1 and CDR2: LNHDA, SQIVND (reference sequence). V lost 6 bases and J 8 bases, leaving 16 bases between the germline ends. The CDR3 is 14 residues long. The CDR3 spells CASRERQLGEKLFF. The CDR3 nucleotides read TGTGCCAGTAGAGAAAGACAGTTAGGAGAAAAACTGTTTTTT.

This clonotype was seen more than once but under ten times. The chain joins TRBV20-1 to TRBJ1-6; tentative D call: TRBD1 (6 bases). Deletions cut 3 bases from V and 6 bases from J, with 18 bases between. CDR1 is DFQATT, CDR2 SNEGSKA, per germline (reference sequence). The CDR3 has 16 residues. This CDR3 reads CSARGGGGTSNSPLHF. CDR3 bases: TGCAGTGCTAGGGGCGGAGGGGGGACATCTAATTCACCCCTCCACTTT.